This T cell receptor beta chain derives from a study of siplizumab effects on memory and regulatory T cells. Points from the study as a whole: Suppression by proliferating Tregs derived from siplizumab cultures was not verified.

V lost 3 bases to trimming and J lost 3 bases, with 6 bases between them. The germline CDR1 and CDR2 sequences are MDHEN and SYDVKM. This CDR3 comprises 13 residues. Libraries were prepared by immunoSEQ multiplex PCR; TCRdb keeps only in-frame clonotypes and omits some of them. The table has 55,000 to 70,000 clones, over 85% seen once; the top ten hold about 40%. About this clone itself: The antigen is not known.

Sequences were obtained from CD8+ T cells sorted from blood. This rearrangement joins TRBV28 to TRBJ2-1; D gene ambiguous. This TCR was recovered from a human donor in good health. DNA of the CDR3: TGTGCCAGCAGTTTCGAGGACTACAATGAGCAGTTCTTC. Amino acid sequence: CASSFEDYNEQFF.